This T cell receptor (beta chain) derives from a study of cytomegalovirus exposure and HLA in healthy donors. The overall study: Assignment to the Caucasian-associated ancestry cluster applied to about 80% of the approximately 420 genotyped donors.

PCR employed 60 Vbeta and 13 Jbeta primers. Libraries were prepared by immunoSEQ multiplex PCR; TCRdb keeps only in-frame clonotypes and omits some of them. Altogether around 140,000 clones are present, roughly 77% being singletons, with the ten largest covering 2.5% to 4%. Of note for this clone: Its target is unknown.

General observations from the study: Altogether, around 160 TCR beta chains were recorded as cytomegalovirus-associated. Looking again later, the authors saw that most CMV-associated TCR beta chains seemed HLA-restricted. Sequencing likely generated an artifact that appeared as a cluster of highly shared sequence variants.

V shed 0 bases and J 2 bases; nucleotides not matched to a gene: 6. CDR3 size: 17 residues. Germline CDR1 and CDR2: SGDLS and YYNGEE. The chain uses TRBV9 and TRBJ2-3, with 10 nucleotides matching TRBD2. The source of this sequence is a man between 35 and 55 years old in good health and CMV-seronegative. Sequenced sample: PBMCs. CDR3 nucleotides: TGTGCCAGCAGCGTAGTGGCTAGCGGGGGTTTCACAGATACGCAGTATTTT. Its translation: CASSVVASGGFTDTQYF.